This TCR beta chain was sequenced in a study of identical twins. With regard to this clonotype: Its cognate antigen is unknown.

TCRdb re-derived calls from the 5' RACE reads in MiXCR, one entry per CDR3 protein. The profile shows around 290,000 distinct CDR3 sequences, over 8.5% of them singletons. V was trimmed by 0 bases and J by 0 bases, leaving 12 bases between them. Germline CDR1 reads SGHDN; CDR2 reads FVKESK. The CDR3 runs 17 residues. There were only healthy Caucasians among the donors. Study outcomes and limitations: Zero-insertion results could be subject to partial confounding by invariant MAIT and iNKT cells.

This sample also appeared in a second study, on yellow fever vaccine responses in identical twins.

The V call is TRBV14, the J call TRBJ2-4; D unresolved. The origin of this receptor is a woman aged 18-29 years in good health. The sample taken for sequencing was CD8+ T cells sorted from blood. In nucleotides, the CDR3 is TGTGCCAGCAGCCAAGACCATGGAAAGGTAGCCAAAAACATTCAGTACTTC. This translates into CASSQDHGKVAKNIQYF.